The sequence of this T cell receptor (beta chain) was determined in a study of shared clonotypes between healthy human individuals. Study-wide results and limits: The low donor count limited represented genetic and exposure-history diversity. Estimated richness values were generally larger in naive subsets than in memory subsets.

Here immunoSEQ multiplex PCR was the method, and the copy in TCRdb shows in-frame clones only, minus some. The top ten hold 0.13% to 0.15% of the sample, which has about 2,500,000 clones, about 92% seen once. Those who donated, Caucasian adults without exception, all lived in Nashville, Tennessee. Division of CD4+ cells produced a CD45RA+ naive subset and a CD45RA-negative memory subset. The CDR3 runs to 13 residues. The germline gives CDR1 KGHSH, CDR2 LQKENI. J lost 4 bases, V lost 5 bases, and 4 bases had no gene match. Turning to this clone: The antigen is undetermined. The sample holds other DNA sequences that translate to the same CDR3.

Sequenced input: naive CD4+ T cells sorted from blood. Indicated subset: CD45RA+ positively selected. The J gene is TRBJ1-2, the V gene TRBV18; TRBD1 aligns across 7 bases. The clonotype originates from a man in his late teens or twenties in good health. The CDR3 is CASSAGTVYGYTF. CDR3 bases: TGTGCCAGCTCAGCCGGGACAGTCTATGGCTACACCTTC.